These 24 T cell receptor beta chains came from one sample sequenced in a study of blood T cell repertoires in COVID-19. Using immunoSEQ multiplex PCR, the repertoire was profiled, and TCRdb retains in-frame clones only, with some absent. The sample shows some 220,000 clones, roughly 80% of them seen only once. Sequenced material: peripheral blood. Receptors were obtained from a woman aged 60-75 years with active or convalescent COVID-19.

This sequence joins TRBV4-1 and TRBJ2-3; a weak D match, TRBD2 (6 bases). The CDR3 has 16 amino acids. From germline, CDR1 is MGHRA and CDR2 YSYEKL. Trimming pared 0 bases from V and 0 bases from J, leaving 10 bases between. CDR3 bases: TGCGCCAGCAGCCAAGATGGGGGGACTAGCACAGATACGCAGTATTTT. Its translation: CASSQDGGTSTDTQYF.

The chain couples TRBV11-2 to TRBJ2-2; TRBD2 might be the D (6 bases). Germline CDR1 reads SGHAT; CDR2 reads FQNNGV. This CDR3 has 13 amino acids. V was cut by 5 bases and J by 7 bases, with 11 bases left in between. The CDR3 DNA reads TGTGCCAGCAGCCCCTACGGGAGCGGGGAGCTGTTTTTT. Translation gives CASSPYGSGELFF.

This clone has just a few counts. The rearrangement uses TRBV5-4 and TRBJ2-2, with D tentatively TRBD2 (5 bases). The germline gives CDR1 SGHNT, CDR2 YYREEE (reference sequence). The CDR3 length is 15 residues. Trimming cost V 0 bases and J 4 bases, with 10 bases left between them. The DNA of the CDR3 is TGTGCCAGCAGCTTGGACGCTAGCATCACCGGGGAGCTGTTTTTT. Residues: CASSLDASITGELFF. Looking up the rest from reference TRBV5-4 and TRBJ2-2 gives the full variable domain: ETGVTQSPTHLIKTRGQQVTLRCSSQSGHNTVSWYQQALGQGPQFIFQYYREEENGRGNFPPRFSGLQFPNYSSELNVNALELDDSALYLCASSLDASITGELFFGEGSRLTVL.

The rearrangement links TRBV9 to TRBJ2-1, with D maybe TRBD1 (6 bases). The V end lost 5 bases, the J end lost 6 bases, and 18 bases lay between the germline ends. Germline V gene data show CDR1 as SGDLS and CDR2 as YYNGEE. The CDR3 runs 15 residues. CDR3 coding DNA: TGTGCCAGCAGTAGGGTCAGGGGTTTAAGCAATGAGCAGTTCTTC. It is translated as CASSRVRGLSNEQFF.

The chain carries TRBV18 and TRBJ1-3, with 8 bases aligning to TRBD1. The CDR3 covers 15 residues. Germline CDR1 is KGHSH and CDR2 is LQKENI. V lost 4 bases and J lost 0; bases outside the gene matches: 2. CDR3 region: CASSRDRGSGNTIYF. As DNA, the CDR3 is TGTGCCAGCTCACGCGACAGGGGCTCTGGAAACACCATATATTTT.

V gene TRBV30 combines with J gene TRBJ2-5; 10 bases match TRBD2. Germline V CDR1 and CDR2: GTSNPN, SVGIG (reference sequence). The CDR3 is 15 residues long. With V trimmed by 4 bases and J by 3 bases, 8 bases remained unmatched. CDR3 coding DNA: TGTGCCTGGACCACCGGTCTAGCGGGAGAAGAGACCCAGTACTTC. Residues: CAWTTGLAGEETQYF. Looking up the rest from reference TRBV30 and TRBJ2-5 gives the full variable domain: SQTIHQWPATLVQPVGSPLSLECTVEGTSNPNLYWYRQAAGRGLQLLFYSVGIGQISSEVPQNLSASRPQDRQFILSSKKLLLSDSGFYLCAWTTGLAGEETQYFGPGTRLLVL.

The chain employs TRBV6-5 and TRBJ2-7; tentative D call: TRBD2 (6 bases). Germline values: CDR1 MNHEY, CDR2 SVGAGI. This CDR3 contains 14 residues. The DNA of the CDR3 is TGTGCCAGCAGTGACTCGGGAGCCCGCTACGAGCAGTACGTC. It codes for CASSDSGARYEQYV.

This sequence joins TRBV30 and TRBJ1-1, with D hard to call. Looked up from germline, CDR1 is GTSNPN and CDR2 is SVGIG (reference sequence). Trimming took 4 bases from V and 1 from J, leaving 7 bases between them. The CDR3 length is 12 residues. The CDR3 loop is CAWKQRNTEAFF. CDR3 bases: TGTGCCTGGAAACAACGGAACACTGAAGCTTTCTTT.

This chain uses TRBV14 with TRBJ1-1, with D possibly being TRBD1 (5 bases). Germline CDR1 is SGHDN and CDR2 is FVKESK. The CDR3 is made up of 16 amino acids. Trimming left V 0 bases short and J 0 bases short, with 11 bases between. Here the CDR3 DNA reads TGTGCCAGCAGCCAAGAAGGGCAGGGCTTGAACACTGAAGCTTTCTTT. Residues: CASSQEGQGLNTEAFF. Full variable domain (outside the CDR3, taken from reference TRBV14 and TRBJ1-1): EAGVTQFPSHSVIEKGQTVTLRCDPISGHDNLYWYRRVMGKEIKFLLHFVKESKQDESGMPNNRFLAERTGGTYSTLKVQPAELEDSGVYFCASSQEGQGLNTEAFFGQGTRLTVV.

The J gene is TRBJ2-1, the V gene TRBV5-4; 7 bases match TRBD1. The CDR3 is 14 amino acids. J gave up 1 base and V 6 bases, and 4 bases lay outside the gene matches. Per germline, CDR1 SGHNT and CDR2 YYREEE (reference sequence). CDR3 coding DNA: TGTGCCAGCAACACCAGGGGGTCCTACAATGAGCAGTTCTTC. It yields the protein CASNTRGSYNEQFF.

The CDR3, as DNA: TGTGCCAGCAGTTTACGGGACAGAGGCTACACCTTC. Translated, it gives CASSLRDRGYTF. This chain connects TRBV12-3 or TRBV12-4 to TRBJ1-2; the match to TRBD1 covers 7 bases. This CDR3 has 12 amino acids. The junction had 2 bases not matched to a gene; V was cut back by 2 bases and J by 8 bases.

Regarding this clone: At one of its ends the junction is not consistent with the germline gene, which may arise from a read error. The chain uses TRBV25-1 and TRBJ2-1, with TRBD2 identical over 8 bases. There are 12 residues in the CDR3. The V gene's germline CDR1 is MGHDK and CDR2 SYGVNS. CDR3 in DNA: TGTGCCACCAGTTTCGCGGGAGGCGAGCAGTTCTTC. Protein product: CATSFAGGEQFF.

CDR3 DNA: TGTGCCAGCAGCTTAGATACAAGAGAGACCCAGTACTTC. Translation gives CASSLDTRETQYF. The chain combines TRBV7-9 with TRBJ2-5; D gene ambiguous. CDR3 length: 13 residues. The V and J ends lost 1 base and 4 bases respectively, with 7 bases between them. The V gene's germline CDR1 is SEHNR and CDR2 FQNEAQ (reference sequence).

The chain uses TRBV10-3 and TRBJ2-3; 7 bases agree with TRBD2. V lost 3 bases and J lost 6; bases outside the gene matches: 6. The CDR3 contains 14 residues. Germline V gene lookup returns CDR1 ENHRY and CDR2 SYGVKD. The CDR3 nucleotides read TGTGCCATCAGTGAAGGCGGGAGCCGTGATACGCAGTATTTT. As protein: CAISEGGSRDTQYF.

This chain joins TRBV27 and TRBJ2-3; TRBD2 matches at 8 bases. This CDR3 is 16 amino acids long. CDR1 and CDR2 (germline): MNHEY, SMNVEV (reference sequence). V was clipped by 3 bases and J by 0 bases; unmatched bases: 5. The CDR3 DNA is TGTGCCAGCAGTTTCAGCGGGAGCTCTAGCACAGATACGCAGTATTTT. Its translation: CASSFSGSSSTDTQYF.

The rearrangement joins TRBV7-3 to TRBJ2-3; 15 bases match TRBD2. J gave up 4 bases and V 5 bases, and 16 bases lay outside the gene matches. This CDR3 spans 20 amino acids. The germline V gene has CDR1 SGHTA and CDR2 FQGTGA. The CDR3 DNA is TGTGCCAGCAGCCCCGGACTAGCGGGAGGGCGGCGTACGGTCGCAGATACGCAGTATTTT. Protein sequence: CASSPGLAGGRRTVADTQYF.

The V and J genes are TRBV7-9 and TRBJ2-5; D is ambiguous. Trimming took 5 bases from V and 1 from J, leaving 11 bases between them. From germline, CDR1 is SEHNR and CDR2 FQNEAQ (reference sequence). This CDR3 region has 14 residues. Here the CDR3 reads CASSQPAGQETQYF. The CDR3 bases are TGTGCCAGCAGCCAACCGGCAGGCCAAGAGACCCAGTACTTC.

The V and J genes are TRBV7-9 and TRBJ2-7; 10 bases align to TRBD2. This CDR3 is 14 amino acids long. In germline, CDR1 is SEHNR, CDR2 FQNEAQ (reference sequence). V lost 11 bases, J lost 3 bases, and 10 bases stayed unmatched. The CDR3 loop reads CAEAWASGSYEQYF. The CDR3 nucleotides read TGTGCCGAAGCCTGGGCTAGCGGGAGCTACGAGCAGTACTTC.

The rearrangement joins TRBV28 to TRBJ1-4; 8 bases match TRBD1. V shed 5 bases, J shed 8 bases, and the junction held 10 bases outside the gene matches. Germline values: CDR1 MDHEN, CDR2 SYDVKM. CDR3 size: 15 residues. CDR3 bases: TGTGCCAGCAGTGTAGGACAGGGATCAAGGGAAAAACTGTTTTTT. This encodes CASSVGQGSREKLFF.

The chain combines TRBV27 with TRBJ1-2; the D gene is possibly TRBD1 (6 bases). This CDR3 contains 16 residues. V was shortened by 1 base and J by 5 bases, with 17 bases between the two germline ends. Germline V gene sequence: CDR1 MNHEY, CDR2 SMNVEV (reference sequence). This CDR3 is CASSLLVPQGGYGYTF. Written as DNA, the CDR3 is TGTGCCAGCAGTTTATTGGTACCCCAAGGGGGATATGGCTACACCTTC.

The gene calls are TRBV4-1 and TRBJ2-7; the D is unclear. With 4 bases removed from V and 0 bases from J, the gap between germline ends came to 7 bases. The CDR3 is 13 residues long. In germline, CDR1 is MGHRA, CDR2 YSYEKL. As DNA, the CDR3 is TGCGCCAGCAGCCCCGTCAGCTCCTACGAGCAGTACTTC. Translating it yields CASSPVSSYEQYF.

The chain links TRBV7-8 to TRBJ2-2; D is unclear. The CDR3 is made up of 15 amino acids. The V end was cut by 3 bases, the J end by 2 bases, with 10 bases between. Per the germline V gene, CDR1 is SGHVS and CDR2 is FQNEAQ. This CDR3 reads CASSLLGPNTGELFF. CDR3 coding DNA: TGTGCCAGCAGCTTGTTGGGCCCAAACACCGGGGAGCTGTTTTTT.

The rearrangement joins TRBV27 to TRBJ2-1, with TRBD1 matching over 7 bases. Germline V gives CDR1 MNHEY, CDR2 SMNVEV (reference sequence). This CDR3 has 14 amino acids. V dropped 6 bases and J dropped 7; count of bases not matched to a gene: 9. CDR3 in amino acids: CASSLRGFGNEQFF. The CDR3, as DNA: TGTGCCAGCAGCCTCAGGGGGTTCGGGAATGAGCAGTTCTTC.

The chain joins TRBV6-5 to TRBJ2-1; 11 bases map to TRBD2. V lost 6 bases, J lost 7 bases, and 8 bases stayed unmatched. The CDR3 runs to 15 residues. Germline V gives CDR1 MNHEY, CDR2 SVGAGI. CDR3 loop: CASSLSGGARNEQFF. The CDR3 nucleotides are TGTGCCAGCAGCCTTAGCGGGGGGGCCCGGAATGAGCAGTTCTTC.